The 13 T cell receptor beta chains below all came from one sample that was sequenced in a study of cytomegalovirus exposure and HLA in healthy donors (dated by TCRdb to 2016 to 2017). Library prep was done by the immunoSEQ multiplex PCR assay. A mixture of 60 forward primers for TCR Vbeta segments and 13 reverse primers for TCR Jbeta segments was used in the multiplex PCR. The clones in this table, taken by TCRdb from immuneACCESS, are in-frame only. Not every clone is retained; where verified, under half of the shortfall comes from an unresolved V gene, and the cause of the rest is unknown. Across this sample there are 250,000 to 350,000 clones, with about 80% seen only once. Clones ranked in the top ten supply about 0.3% of the sample. The sequenced sample was PBMCs. The receptors shown here come from a girl aged 2-10 years in good health and CMV-seronegative.

The V call is TRBV21-1, the J call TRBJ1-5; TRBD1 is the table's D call, not checked against the DNA. TRBV21-1 is tagged as a pseudogene. This CDR3 is 20 amino acids long. The CDR3: CASSKTSGQGSLRSNQPQHF. Written as DNA, the CDR3 is TGTGCCAGCAGCAAAACTTCGGGACAGGGGTCATTGAGGAGCAATCAGCCCCAGCATTTT.

Remarks on this clone: Other DNA sequences in the same sample also yield this CDR3. This sequence joins TRBV5-1 and TRBJ1-1; 8 bases agree with TRBD1. The trim removed 4 bases at V and 6 bases at J, leaving 2 bases unmatched. The CDR3 is made up of 12 amino acids. Germline V gene sequence: CDR1 SGHRS, CDR2 YFSETQ. CDR3 nucleotide sequence: TGCGCCAGCAGCGCGACAGGGGCTGAAGCTTTCTTT. Translated, it gives CASSATGAEAFF.

With respect to this clone: The same CDR3 can be traced to other DNA sequences in this sample. The gene calls are TRBV9 and TRBJ1-5; possibly TRBD1 for D (6 bases). The CDR3 length is 15 residues. V dropped 1 base and J dropped 0 bases, with 8 bases sitting between them. The germline CDR1 and CDR2 sequences are SGDLS and YYNGEE. DNA for the CDR3: TGTGCCAGCAGCGTATCAGGGGATAGCAATCAGCCCCAGCATTTT. Its translation is CASSVSGDSNQPQHF.

This clone was recorded a few times. The chain recombines TRBV4-1 with TRBJ1-2; tentative D call: TRBD1 (6 bases). This CDR3 is 15 amino acids long. V shed 0 bases and J shed 2 bases, with 10 bases lying between them. Germline-derived CDR1 and CDR2 are MGHRA and YSYEKL. Here the CDR3 DNA reads TGCGCCAGCAGCCAAGATAACAGGGAGAACTATGGCTACACCTTC. This encodes CASSQDNRENYGYTF.

The V and J genes are TRBV7-9 and TRBJ1-4; 8 bases agree with TRBD1. The CDR3 spans 16 residues. Germline loops: CDR1 SEHNR, CDR2 FQNEAQ (reference sequence). Trimming at V came to 1 base and at J to 6 bases, leaving 7 bases not matched to a gene. CDR3 protein: CASSLGRDRSYEKLFF. CDR3 nucleotide sequence: TGTGCCAGCAGCTTAGGGCGGGACAGGTCTTATGAAAAACTGTTTTTT.

The gene calls are TRBV9 and TRBJ1-6; perhaps TRBD1 as D (5 bases). This CDR3 contains 18 residues. Germline CDR1 SGDLS, CDR2 YYNGEE. V shed 0 bases and J shed 5 bases, with 18 bases lying between them. The CDR3 DNA reads TGTGCCAGCAGCGTAGGACTGGGGGGAACAGCGGATAATTCACCCCTCCACTTT. Its translation: CASSVGLGGTADNSPLHF.

V gene TRBV15 combines with J gene TRBJ1-5, with D maybe TRBD1 (6 bases). The CDR3 has 14 amino acids. V lost 2 bases, J lost 4 bases, and 9 bases lay in between. CDR1 LNHNV and CDR2 YYDKDF come from the germline V gene (reference sequence). The CDR3 bases are TGTGCCACCAGCAGACGCAGGGGTAATCAGCCCCAGCATTTT. It specifies CATSRRRGNQPQHF.

This clone was counted a few times. CDR3 nucleotides: TGTGCCAGCAGTTTAACAGGGGCGCGAGCCCCTGAAGCTTTCTTT. Encoded protein: CASSLTGARAPEAFF. The chain employs TRBV27 and TRBJ1-1; 7 bases align to TRBD1. Trimming took 2 bases from V and 6 from J; bases not matched to a gene: 9. Germline V gives CDR1 MNHEY, CDR2 SMNVEV (reference sequence). This CDR3 spans 15 amino acids.

The chain joins TRBV4-1 to TRBJ2-1; D is ambiguous. The germline V gene encodes CDR1 MGHRA and CDR2 YSYEKL. The CDR3 runs to 15 residues. Trimming took 1 base from V and 5 from J, leaving 12 bases between them. The CDR3 loop reads CASSQVARPDNEQFF. The CDR3 DNA reads TGCGCCAGCAGCCAAGTAGCCAGACCCGACAATGAGCAGTTCTTC.

The gene calls are TRBV12-5 and TRBJ1-3; 8 positions agree with TRBD1. V gave up 8 bases and J gave up 2 bases; unmatched junction bases: 17. CDR3 length: 18 residues. Germline loops: CDR1 LGHNT, CDR2 FRNRAP. The CDR3, as DNA: TGTGCTAGTTTCGGACAGGGTTTTCCGAGTTGGCCTGGAAACACCATATATTTT. Protein sequence: CASFGQGFPSWPGNTIYF.

The chain uses TRBV19 and TRBJ1-2; 8 bases are a match to TRBD1. This CDR3 has 14 residues. Germline trimming cut 4 bases from V and 4 bases from J; bases unmatched to any gene: 5. Germline CDR1 is LNHDA and CDR2 is SQIVND (reference sequence). The CDR3 sequence: CASSKWDRTYGYTF. CDR3 in DNA: TGTGCCAGTAGTAAATGGGACAGGACCTATGGCTACACCTTC.

The table lists this clone with a count of one. This rearrangement joins TRBV27 to TRBJ2-2, with 11 bases lining up with TRBD2. Germline-derived CDR1 and CDR2 are MNHEY and SMNVEV (reference sequence). V lost 5 bases, J lost 1 base, and 12 bases stayed unmatched. This CDR3 contains 19 residues. Here the CDR3 reads CASSPNSGRARMNTGELFF. The CDR3 DNA reads TGTGCCAGCAGTCCCAATAGCGGGAGGGCCCGAATGAACACCGGGGAGCTGTTTTTT.

The V and J genes are TRBV5-4 and TRBJ2-3, with 13 bases identical to TRBD2. J gave up 3 bases and V 4 bases, and 8 bases lay outside the gene matches. The CDR3 runs to 17 residues. CDR1 and CDR2 (germline): SGHNT, YYREEE (reference sequence). The CDR3 bases are TGTGCCAGCAGCACACCCGGGACTAGCGGGGTTACAGATACGCAGTATTTT. The encoded protein is CASSTPGTSGVTDTQYF.